A single sample is the source of the 2 T cell receptor beta chains below, sequenced in a study of Ad26.COV2.S vaccination and SARS-CoV-2 variants. Treatment here: roughly 19 received Ad26.COV2.S at low or high dose, single or two shots; 5 received placebo; per-sample allocation not given. Material that was analyzed had been drawn on day 63 after the first vaccine or placebo injection. This table comes from immunoSEQ multiplex PCR, and its TCRdb copy is limited to in-frame clones, with some not included. The profile shows about 280,000 clones, around 87% of them singletons. Here the sequenced sample was peripheral blood, taken in a trial of Ad26.COV2.S vaccine versus placebo. These receptors came from a person between 18 and 60 years old who received the Ad26.COV2.S COVID-19 vaccine or a placebo.

V is TRBV6-5 and J is TRBJ1-5, with D uncertain. CDR1 and CDR2 (germline): MNHEY, SVGAGI. V was pared by 6 bases and J by 0 bases, with 3 bases between. This CDR3 contains 12 residues. The CDR3 DNA is TGTGCCAGCAGACATAGCAATCAGCCCCAGCATTTT. This sequence encodes CASRHSNQPQHF.

The chain couples TRBV7-4 to TRBJ1-5; D not resolved. CDR1 SGHVT and CDR2 SQSDAQ come from the germline V gene. The CDR3 contains 15 residues. The V end lost 3 bases, the J end lost 0 bases, and 9 bases lay between the germline ends. The CDR3 DNA reads as TGTGCCAGCAGCTTGGCCGGTATTAGCAATCAGCCCCAGCATTTT. Its protein product is CASSLAGISNQPQHF. Full variable domain (rest looked up from reference TRBV7-4 and TRBJ1-5): GAGVSQSPRYKVAKRGRDVALRCDSISGHVTLYWYRQTLGQGSEVLTYSQSDAQRDKSGRPSGRFSAERPERSVSTLKIQRTEQGDSAVYLCASSLAGISNQPQHFGDGTRLSIL.